The clone carrying this T cell receptor (beta chain) has a handful of counts. What it binds is not known. Unique molecular identifiers tagged the TCRbeta library. MiXCR was run by TCRdb on the PCR reads, yielding one entry per CDR3 protein. The profile shows 580,000 or so distinct CDR3 sequences, under 30% of them singletons. The J segment lost 5 bases and the V segment lost 2 bases, leaving 5 bases of the junction unmatched. Germline CDR1 SGHTA, CDR2 FQGTGA. This CDR3 is built from 15 residues. The record originates from a study of T-cell reconstitution after alpha-beta-depleted transplantation in children. Whole-study findings and limits: After transplant, at about two months, alpha-beta T cells were reportedly derived from several hundred expanded graft clones. Surviving recipient T cells and thymic progenitors underlay high day-60 TCRbeta diversity in some patients. One year post-transplant, T-cell counts and diversity were largely derived from T cells produced anew.

Material: PBMCs, mostly from graft donor cells, obtained 360 days after TCRalphabeta/CD19-depleted stem cell transplant. V usage is TRBV7-3 and J usage is TRBJ2-1, with 8 positions matching TRBD1. The receptor's source is a boy in the first two years of life who had a stem cell transplant for acute myeloid leukemia, so the T cells may come from the graft donor. The CDR3 here is CASSLLTGGDNEQFF. In nucleotides, the CDR3 is TGTGCCAGCAGCTTACTCACAGGGGGAGACAATGAGCAGTTCTTC.